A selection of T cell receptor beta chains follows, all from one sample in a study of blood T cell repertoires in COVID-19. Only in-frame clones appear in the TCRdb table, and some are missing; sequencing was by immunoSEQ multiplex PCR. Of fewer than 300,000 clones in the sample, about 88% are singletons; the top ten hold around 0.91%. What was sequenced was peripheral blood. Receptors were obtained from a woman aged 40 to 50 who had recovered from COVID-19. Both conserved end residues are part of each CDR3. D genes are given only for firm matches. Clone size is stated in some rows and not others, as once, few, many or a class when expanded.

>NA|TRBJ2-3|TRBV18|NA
TGTGCCAGCTCAACCGGGGTTCCGGGCACAGATACGCAGTATTTT
CASSTGVPGTDTQYF
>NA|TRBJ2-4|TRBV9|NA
TGTGCCAGCAGCGAAGGGACATCCCTGGACATTCAGTACTTC
CASSEGTSLDIQYF
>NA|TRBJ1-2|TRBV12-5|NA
TGTGCTAGTGGGGGGGGAAGTAACTATGGCTACACCTTC
CASGGGSNYGYTF
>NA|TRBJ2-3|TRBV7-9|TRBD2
TGTGCCAGCAGCTACCCCTCCCGGGGGGGGGAGACCACAGATACGCAGTATTTT
CASSYPSRGGETTDTQYF
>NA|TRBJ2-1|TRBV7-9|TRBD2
TGTGCCAGCAGCTTACTGCGGGGGGGGCGTGAGAATGAGCAGTTCTTC
CASSLLRGGRENEQFF
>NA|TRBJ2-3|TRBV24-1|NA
TGTGCCACAGGTGGGGCAGGCACAGATACGCAGTATTTT
CATGGAGTDTQYF
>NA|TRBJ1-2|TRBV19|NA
TGTGCCAGTAGTATAGACGGGGGCTATGGCTACACCTTC
CASSIDGGYGYTF
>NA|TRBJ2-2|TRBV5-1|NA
TGCGCCAGCAGCCCAGACCGACAGCCGAACACCGGGGAGCTGTTTTTT
CASSPDRQPNTGELFF
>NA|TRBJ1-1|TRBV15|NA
TGTGCCACCAGCAGAGGTTACAGGGCTTTGAACACTGAAGCTTTCTTT
CATSRGYRALNTEAFF
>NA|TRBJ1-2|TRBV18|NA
TGTGCCAGCTCACCATCGATCAGGACAGAGCTTAACTATGGCTACACCTTC
CASSPSIRTELNYGYTF
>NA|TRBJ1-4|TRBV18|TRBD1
TGTGCCAGCTCCCCCCCCGGGACAGGGGGCGGGTATCGTAATGAAAAACTGTTTTTT
CASSPPGTGGGYRNEKLFF
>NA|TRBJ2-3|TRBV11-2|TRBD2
TGTGCCAGCAGCCTGACTAGCGGGGGATATACGCAGTATTTT
CASSLTSGGYTQYF
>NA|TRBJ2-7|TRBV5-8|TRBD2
TGTGCCAGCAGCCTAAGACTAGCGGGGGGCCACGAGCAGTACTTC
CASSLRLAGGHEQYF
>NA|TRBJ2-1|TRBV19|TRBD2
TGTGCCAGTAGTATGAGCCAGAGCGGGAGGGCTGAGCAGTTCTTC
CASSMSQSGRAEQFF
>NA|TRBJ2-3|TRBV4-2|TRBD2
TGTGCCAGCAGCCAGGCCCTAGCGGGTGGGGCCACAGATACGCAGTATTTT
CASSQALAGGATDTQYF
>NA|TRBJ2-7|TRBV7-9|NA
TGTGCCAGCAGCCTTCCGGGGAGGCAGACCTACGAGCAGTACTTC
CASSLPGRQTYEQYF
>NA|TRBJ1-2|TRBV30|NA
TGTGCCTGGTCGAGCGGGGACAACTATGGCTACACCTTC
CAWSSGDNYGYTF
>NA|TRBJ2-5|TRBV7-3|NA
TGTGCCAGCAGCTTAACGCGGCGGGAGACCCAGTACTTC
CASSLTRRETQYF
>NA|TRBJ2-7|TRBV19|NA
TGTGCCAGTAGATCAAGTCGGGAGCAGTACTTC
CASRSSREQYF
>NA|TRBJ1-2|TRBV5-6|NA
TGTGCCAGCAGCTTGGGAGGGTGGAGTGGCTACACCTTC
CASSLGGWSGYTF
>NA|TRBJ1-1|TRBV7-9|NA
TGTGCCAGCAGCCTCCCACCCCGGGGGGCGCAGGTGGGTGAAGCTTTCTTT
CASSLPPRGAQVGEAFF
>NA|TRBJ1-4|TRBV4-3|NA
TGCGCCAGCAGCGAATCTAGTGGAACTAATGAAAAACTGTTTTTT
CASSESSGTNEKLFF
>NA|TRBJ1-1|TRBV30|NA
TGTGCCTGGACGGTGGGGGGGATGAACACTGAAGCTTTCTTT
CAWTVGGMNTEAFF
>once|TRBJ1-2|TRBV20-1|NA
TGCAGTGCCAGGCACTATGGCTACACCTTC
CSARHYGYTF
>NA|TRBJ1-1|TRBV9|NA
TGTGCCAGCAGCTTCGACAGGTACACTGAAGCTTTCTTT
CASSFDRYTEAFF
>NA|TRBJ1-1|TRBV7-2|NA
TGTGCCAGCAGCGCCCATGCGGGGCGGAACACTGAAGCTTTCTTT
CASSAHAGRNTEAFF
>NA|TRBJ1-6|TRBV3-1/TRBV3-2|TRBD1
TGTGCCAGCAGCCAACCGACAGGGGGGTTTTCACCCCTCCACTTT
CASSQPTGGFSPLHF
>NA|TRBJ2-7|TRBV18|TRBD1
TGTGCCAGCTCCCGGGACAGCTACGAGCAGTACTTC
CASSRDSYEQYF
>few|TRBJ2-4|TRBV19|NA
TGTGCCAGTAGTATAGCAGGAAACATTCAGTACTTC
CASSIAGNIQYF
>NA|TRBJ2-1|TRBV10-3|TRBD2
TGTGCCATCAGTGTGGGGACTAGCGGGGCATACAATGAGCAGTTCTTC
CAISVGTSGAYNEQFF
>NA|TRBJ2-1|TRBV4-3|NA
TGCGCCAGCAGCCAAGATGCCGGGGCCTACAATGAGCAGTTCTTC
CASSQDAGAYNEQFF